Listed here are 21 T cell receptor beta chains from one sample, sequenced in a study of shared clonotypes between healthy human individuals. The protocol was immunoSEQ multiplex PCR, while the TCRdb copy is restricted to in-frame clones and leaves out a portion. The data show over a million clones, around 78% seen once. The sequenced sample was memory CD4+ T cells from PBMCs. The subset was: CD45RA-negative fraction. The receptors were sampled from a man aged 18 to 29 in good health. Some clones in this sample may be carry-over from other donors' samples.

In the case of this clone: Distinct nucleotide sequences in the sample also encode this CDR3. This sequence joins TRBV28 and TRBJ1-5, with a possible D match to TRBD1 (5 bases). V gave up 5 bases and J gave up 6 bases, with 11 bases separating them. This CDR3 has 13 residues. The V gene's germline CDR1 is MDHEN and CDR2 SYDVKM. The CDR3: CASSLFGGQPQHF. The CDR3 DNA follows: TGTGCCAGCAGTCTATTTGGGGGTCAGCCCCAGCATTTT.

This chain links TRBV5-1 with TRBJ2-1; unclear D gene. V shed 0 bases and J shed 1 base, with 11 bases lying between them. CDR3 length equals 16 residues. CDR1 and CDR2 (germline): SGHRS, YFSETQ. CDR3 protein: CASSLAVQTSYNEQFF. Written as DNA, the CDR3 is TGCGCCAGCAGCTTGGCCGTACAGACTTCCTACAATGAGCAGTTCTTC.

Note on this clone: Other DNA sequences in this sample translate to the same CDR3. The V and J genes are TRBV5-1 and TRBJ2-7; TRBD1 agrees at 7 bases. V was clipped by 4 bases and J by 1 base; unmatched bases: 5. CDR1 SGHRS and CDR2 YFSETQ come from the germline V gene. This CDR3 contains 14 residues. CDR3: CASSPGTASYEQYF. As DNA, the CDR3 is TGCGCCAGCAGCCCGGGGACAGCTTCCTACGAGCAGTACTTC.

This clone turned up a few times. The chain joins TRBV28 to TRBJ2-7; D gene unclear. The CDR3 consists of 12 residues. The germline V and J ends were trimmed by 6 bases and 2 bases, with 8 bases remaining between them. CDR1 MDHEN and CDR2 SYDVKM come from the germline V gene. This CDR3 is CASRRVPYEQYF. The CDR3 DNA reads as TGTGCCAGCAGGAGAGTTCCCTACGAGCAGTACTTC.

The rearrangement links TRBV5-1 to TRBJ1-2; maybe TRBD1 (6 bases). V was pared by 2 bases and J by 2 bases, with 13 bases between. The CDR3 contains 15 residues. Germline-derived CDR1 and CDR2 are SGHRS and YFSETQ. The CDR3 DNA sequence: TGCGCCAGCAGCTTATCGGACAGTCCGAACTATGGCTACACCTTC. As protein: CASSLSDSPNYGYTF.

The J gene is TRBJ1-2, the V gene TRBV7-2; 8 bases match TRBD1. CDR1 is SGHTA and CDR2 is FQGNSA in the germline V gene. Germline trimming cut 1 base from V and 8 bases from J; bases unmatched to any gene: 3. The CDR3 loop spans 13 amino acids. The CDR3 bases are TGTGCCAGCAGCTTAGGGACAGGGAGCGGCTACACCTTC. This gives the protein CASSLGTGSGYTF.

This clone appeared many times. CDR3 amino acids: CASSLGTVTDTQYF. The CDR3, as DNA: TGTGCCAGCAGCTTAGGGACAGTGACAGATACGCAGTATTTT. The chain is built from TRBV7-3 and TRBJ2-3; 7 bases line up with TRBD1. The germline gives CDR1 SGHTA, CDR2 FQGTGA. This CDR3 contains 14 residues. Unmatched junction bases numbered 2, after V lost 2 bases and J lost 3 bases.

This clone was picked up a small number of times. CDR3 nucleotides: TGTGCCAGCAGCTTATGGCAGGGCTCTGAAGCTTTCTTT. It codes for CASSLWQGSEAFF. The V gene is TRBV7-2, the J gene TRBJ1-1, with D maybe TRBD1 (5 bases). Trimming pared 2 bases from V and 6 bases from J, leaving 10 bases between. This CDR3 region has 13 residues. The germline V gene encodes CDR1 SGHTA and CDR2 FQGNSA.

The chain uses TRBV30 and TRBJ2-4; possibly TRBD1 or TRBD2 for D (5 bases each). Looked up from germline, CDR1 is GTSNPN and CDR2 is SVGIG (reference sequence). V shed 0 bases and J shed 16 bases, with 16 bases lying between them. The CDR3 has 12 amino acids. This CDR3 reads CAWSVRRGPRYF. The CDR3 nucleotides are TGTGCCTGGAGTGTACGTCGGGGCCCCCGATACTTC.

Comments on this clone: Other DNA sequences in the sample encode the same CDR3. This chain joins TRBV5-1 and TRBJ1-4; D is perhaps TRBD1 (6 bases). The CDR3 sequence is 15 residues long. The germline V gene has CDR1 SGHRS and CDR2 YFSETQ. Deletions cut 0 bases from V and 6 bases from J, with 12 bases between. CDR3: CASSLEGRGYEKLFF. The CDR3 coding sequence is TGCGCCAGCAGCTTGGAGGGCAGGGGATATGAAAAACTGTTTTTT.

This CDR3 is CASSNPNLPLAEAFF. CDR3 in DNA: TGTGCCAGCAGTAACCCAAACTTACCCCTGGCTGAAGCTTTCTTT. This chain uses TRBV5-4 with TRBJ1-1; D ambiguous. Trimming left V 5 bases short and J 6 bases short, with 20 bases between. The CDR3 length is 15 residues. The germline V gene has CDR1 SGHNT and CDR2 YYREEE (reference sequence). Full variable domain (remainder filled in from reference TRBV5-4 and TRBJ1-1): ETGVTQSPTHLIKTRGQQVTLRCSSQSGHNTVSWYQQALGQGPQFIFQYYREEENGRGNFPPRFSGLQFPNYSSELNVNALELDDSALYLCASSNPNLPLAEAFFGQGTRLTVV.

The chain recombines TRBV28 with TRBJ2-5, with D hard to call. The CDR3 has 14 residues. Looked up from germline, CDR1 is MDHEN and CDR2 is SYDVKM. The ends were cut back, 7 bases at V and 2 bases at J, with 14 bases in the middle. The CDR3 nucleotides read TGTGCCAGCACCCGGGCTAACACACAAGAGACCCAGTACTTC. As protein: CASTRANTQETQYF. The full variable domain, in which reference TRBV28 and TRBJ2-5 provide the parts outside the CDR3, is DVKVTQSSRYLVKRTGEKVFLECVQDMDHENMFWYRQDPGLGLRLIYFSYDVKMKEKGDIPEGYSVSREKKERFSLILESASTNQTSMYLCASTRANTQETQYFGPGTRLLVL.

The chain links TRBV7-2 to TRBJ2-3; D not resolved. The germline V gene encodes CDR1 SGHTA and CDR2 FQGNSA. The V gene lost 4 bases and the J gene lost 10 bases, with 15 bases spanning the gap. This CDR3 comprises 13 residues. As DNA, the CDR3 is TGTGCCAGCAGCTCTGCCCGGTTGCAGGCGCAGTATTTT. Its protein product is CASSSARLQAQYF.

CDR3 DNA sequence: TGTGCCAGCAGCACCCCCGGCACAGATACGCAGTATTTT. Translating gives CASSTPGTDTQYF. The V and J genes are TRBV7-2 and TRBJ2-3; D is ambiguous. The V gene's germline CDR1 is SGHTA and CDR2 FQGNSA. Trimming removed 5 bases at V and 1 base at J, with 7 bases between. The CDR3 runs 13 residues.

This clone was recorded a few times. This chain joins TRBV30 and TRBJ1-3, with D tentatively TRBD1 (6 bases). Germline CDR1 GTSNPN, CDR2 SVGIG (reference sequence). The V end was cut by 2 bases, the J end by 0 bases, with 11 bases between. The CDR3 has 15 residues. CDR3 loop: CAWSSGALSGNTIYF. The CDR3 DNA reads TGTGCCTGGAGTTCAGGGGCGCTCTCTGGAAACACCATATATTTT.

The chain links TRBV30 to TRBJ2-5, with TRBD2 as a possible D gene (5 bases). The germline gives CDR1 GTSNPN, CDR2 SVGIG (reference sequence). V dropped 3 bases and J dropped 0 bases, with 17 bases sitting between them. This CDR3 spans 16 amino acids. The CDR3 loop reads CAWSLRRWTYQETQYF. CDR3 bases: TGTGCCTGGAGCCTAAGGAGGTGGACGTACCAAGAGACCCAGTACTTC.

The rearrangement uses TRBV10-3 and TRBJ2-5; TRBD1 might be the D (6 bases). Germline V gene lookup returns CDR1 ENHRY and CDR2 SYGVKD. This CDR3 spans 19 amino acids. V was shortened by 3 bases and J by 5 bases, with 28 bases between the two germline ends. CDR3 nucleotides: TGTGCCATCAGTGAATCCCCCAGGGGAGTTGTGGGACGGGGCGAGACCCAGTACTTC. Amino acid sequence: CAISESPRGVVGRGETQYF.

V is TRBV9 and J is TRBJ2-3; 8 bases are a match to TRBD1. Trimming cost V 4 bases and J 4 bases; bases outside gene matches: 8. This CDR3 spans 15 amino acids. Germline-derived CDR1 and CDR2 are SGDLS and YYNGEE. The CDR3 sequence: CASSLSGGEADTQYF. CDR3 bases: TGTGCCAGCAGCCTCTCAGGGGGCGAGGCAGATACGCAGTATTTT. Full variable domain (missing parts from reference TRBV9 and TRBJ2-3): DSGVTQTPKHLITATGQRVTLRCSPRSGDLSVYWYQQSLDQGLQFLIQYYNGEERAKGNILERFSAQQFPDLHSELNLSSLELGDSALYFCASSLSGGEADTQYFGPGTRLTVL.

This clone was counted only a few times. The chain is built from TRBV7-9 and TRBJ2-7; D possibly corresponds to TRBD1 (5 bases). CDR3 length: 14 residues. Trimming cost V 1 base and J 5 bases, with 12 bases left between them. The V gene's germline CDR1 is SEHNR and CDR2 FQNEAQ (reference sequence). In DNA form, the CDR3 reads TGTGCCAGCAGCTTAGGCAGGATGGACAACGAGCAGTACTTC. It codes for CASSLGRMDNEQYF.

On this clone itself: It is likely a read error, because the conserved phenylalanine at the end of the CDR3 is missing. The DNA is omitted, as the CDR3 cannot be located on it reliably, and the CDR3 follows TCRdb's listing. J is TRBJ1-1 and V is TRBV20-1; the table's D call, TRBD1, has no DNA check behind it. Germline-derived CDR1 and CDR2 are DFQATT and SNEGSKA (reference sequence). The CDR3 adds up to 11 amino acids, both ends counted. The CDR3 protein is CSAHSEMGQGL.

The chain recombines TRBV30 with TRBJ1-5; 10 positions match TRBD1. Germline lookup yields CDR1 GTSNPN and CDR2 SVGIG (reference sequence). The CDR3 sequence is 17 residues long. V was clipped by 5 bases and J by 2 bases; unmatched bases: 12. The CDR3 spells CAWAPGQGLIGNQPQHF. The CDR3 bases are TGTGCCTGGGCCCCGGGACAGGGGTTGATTGGCAATCAGCCCCAGCATTTT.